The 28 T cell receptor beta chains reported below all come from one sample, sequenced in a study of blood T cells in healthy people across ages. With a J-beta primer mix and a sample-barcoded 5' primer, a second PCR ran about 7 to 12 cycles. Each CDR3 protein is one row after TCRdb ran MiXCR on the 5' RACE reads. The table has about 1,400,000 distinct CDR3 sequences, approximately 40% seen once. Sequenced: blood. The receptors here all came from a woman under 30 in good health.

J is TRBJ1-2 and V is TRBV7-9, with D uncertain. The germline V gene encodes CDR1 SEHNR and CDR2 FQNEAQ (reference sequence). V gave up 4 bases and J gave up 0 bases, with 12 bases separating them. The CDR3 spans 15 residues. This CDR3 is CASSSTPRANYGYTF. CDR3 bases: TGTGCCAGCAGCTCCACACCTCGAGCTAACTATGGCTACACCTTC.

V is TRBV7-2 and J is TRBJ2-3; D possibly corresponds to TRBD1 (5 bases). CDR3 length equals 14 residues. CDR1 is SGHTA, CDR2 FQGNSA, per germline. V was cut by 2 bases and J by 6 bases, with 12 bases left in between. In DNA form, the CDR3 reads TGTGCCAGCAGCTTAATAGGGGTGCCCGATACGCAGTATTTT. Encoded protein: CASSLIGVPDTQYF.

This clonotype was seen more than once but under ten times. The rearrangement uses TRBV5-1 and TRBJ1-4; D is uncertain. Germline V gives CDR1 SGHRS, CDR2 YFSETQ. The CDR3 contains 17 residues. Trimming stripped 4 bases from V and 8 bases from J, with 24 bases between. CDR3 sequence (DNA): TGCGCCAGCAGCCACCCCTTCGGCGGCATGGAGGGAGAAAAACTGTTTTTT. This codes for CASSHPFGGMEGEKLFF.

This clonotype turned up a few times. The chain couples TRBV12-3 or TRBV12-4 to TRBJ2-1; 11 nucleotides agree with TRBD2. With 4 bases clipped from V and 4 bases from J, the junction kept 6 bases outside the gene matches. The CDR3 extends over 16 amino acids. CDR3 nucleotides: TGTGCCAGCAGTTCCTCTAGCGGGAGGCGGTACAATGAGCAGTTCTTC. It codes for CASSSSSGRRYNEQFF.

In DNA, the CDR3 is TGTGCCAGCAGCTTGTCTAGGGGGCTGGTTGAGCAGTTCTTC. Encoded protein: CASSLSRGLVEQFF. V is TRBV11-2 and J is TRBJ2-1; 7 bases are a match to TRBD1. The germline CDR1 and CDR2 sequences are SGHAT and FQNNGV. The ends lost 3 bases at V and 9 bases at J; junction bases unmatched: 8. The CDR3 spans 14 residues.

This clonotype came up a few times. The chain carries TRBV20-1 and TRBJ2-4; no reliable D call. The J call may be wrong; the DNA end is better matched by TRBJ2-7. The CDR3 contains 13 residues. CDR1 and CDR2 (germline): DFQATT, SNEGSKA (reference sequence). The CDR3 sequence is CSASRPEIDEQYF. The CDR3 nucleotides are TGCAGTGCTAGCCGCCCGGAGATCGACGAGCAGTACTTC.

This clonotype was counted a few times. The rearrangement links TRBV2 to TRBJ2-7, with a tentative D call TRBD2 (6 bases). Trimming took 8 bases from V and 1 from J, leaving 12 bases between them. CDR1 is SNHLY, CDR2 FYNNEI, per germline. The CDR3 is made up of 13 amino acids. The CDR3 reads CASSGELSYEQYF. The DNA of the CDR3 is TGTGCCAGCTCGGGGGAATTGTCCTACGAGCAGTACTTC.

The genes are TRBV11-3 and TRBJ2-7, with D unclear. In germline, CDR1 is SGHNT, CDR2 YENEEA. The CDR3 contains 14 residues. V lost 4 bases to trimming and J lost 2 bases, with 12 bases between them. As DNA, the CDR3 is TGTGCCAGCAGCTCAACCTACGGAGCCTACGAGCAGTACTTC. The encoded protein is CASSSTYGAYEQYF.

This rearrangement joins TRBV9 to TRBJ1-2, with D uncertain. CDR3 length: 12 residues. Per the germline V gene, CDR1 is SGDLS and CDR2 is YYNGEE. Trimming cost V 6 bases and J 4 bases, with 10 bases left between them. CDR3 amino acids: CASKREVYGYTF. The CDR3 DNA reads as TGTGCCAGCAAAAGGGAAGTCTATGGCTACACCTTC.

The chain is built from TRBV12-3 or TRBV12-4 and TRBJ2-5; D remains ambiguous. The DNA end is a closer match to TRBJ2-7, so the J assignment may be wrong. The length of the CDR3 is 13 residues. CDR3 sequence: CASSLNIPSEQYF. CDR3 nucleotide sequence: TGTGCCAGCAGTTTGAACATCCCTTCCGAGCAGTACTTC.

V usage is TRBV7-8 and J usage is TRBJ2-5, with a tentative D call TRBD1 (6 bases). The V gene's germline CDR1 is SGHVS and CDR2 FQNEAQ. Trimming shortened V by 5 bases and J by 4 bases, and 20 bases separated the two germline ends. There are 16 residues in the CDR3. CDR3 bases: TGTGCCAGCAGCCCATTACCACAGGGCCTCCGAGAGACCCAGTACTTC. It codes for CASSPLPQGLRETQYF. The variable domain in full, completed from reference TRBV7-8 and TRBJ2-5, reads GAGVSQSPRYKVAKRGQDVALRCDPISGHVSLFWYQQALGQGPEFLTYFQNEAQLDKSGLPSDRFFAERPEGSVSTLKIQRTQQEDSAVYLCASSPLPQGLRETQYFGPGTRLLVL.

The chain recombines TRBV11-2 with TRBJ1-1; D gene unclear. Per germline, CDR1 SGHAT and CDR2 FQNNGV. V shed 5 bases and J shed 4 bases, with 11 bases lying between them. The CDR3 has 13 residues. This chain's CDR3 is CASSQGLPTEAFF. CDR3 in DNA: TGTGCCAGCAGCCAAGGGTTACCCACTGAAGCTTTCTTT.

This chain uses TRBV12-3 or TRBV12-4 with TRBJ1-1; possibly TRBD1 for D (6 bases). The CDR3 totals 16 residues. Trimming shortened V by 6 bases and J by 3 bases, and 20 bases separated the two germline ends. CDR3 protein: CASSDDRDTGDTEAFF. The CDR3 DNA reads as TGTGCCAGCAGCGACGACCGGGACACTGGGGACACTGAAGCTTTCTTT.

This chain uses TRBV7-2 with TRBJ2-1; 11 bases line up with TRBD2. The end of the DNA is better explained by TRBJ2-7, so the J call may be wrong. Looked up from germline, CDR1 is SGHTA and CDR2 is FQGNSA. The CDR3 has 18 amino acids. CDR3 DNA: TGTGCCAGCAGCTTAATAATATCTAGCGGGGGGTCCTACAATGAGCAGTACTTC. Residues: CASSLIISSGGSYNEQYF.

CDR3 loop: CAISESGSPGELFF. CDR3 DNA: TGTGCCATCAGTGAGTCAGGCAGTCCCGGGGAGCTGTTTTTT. V usage is TRBV10-3 and J usage is TRBJ2-2; D is uncertain. Germline assignment: CDR1 ENHRY and CDR2 SYGVKD. V lost 0 bases, J lost 6 bases, and 8 bases lay in between. The CDR3 loop spans 14 amino acids.

In its sample, this clonotype was seen a few times. The chain employs TRBV4-1 and TRBJ2-4; D ambiguous. V lost 4 bases and J lost 0, with 10 bases in between. CDR3 length: 15 residues. Germline CDR1 reads MGHRA; CDR2 reads YSYEKL. CDR3 loop: CASSPPTRAKNIQYF. The CDR3 DNA reads TGCGCCAGCAGCCCACCGACAAGAGCCAAAAACATTCAGTACTTC.

The genes are TRBV10-3 and TRBJ2-3; possibly TRBD2 for D (6 bases). The CDR3 is 14 residues long. CDR1 and CDR2 from the germline V gene are ENHRY and SYGVKD. V lost 2 bases, J lost 4 bases, and 10 bases lay in between. The CDR3 DNA sequence: TGTGCCATCAGTGAGCCGGGGGTGGCAGATACGCAGTATTTT. Translated: CAISEPGVADTQYF.

This clonotype was recorded a few times. The chain joins TRBV4-1 to TRBJ2-7; D is uncertain. Between the trimmed V and J ends, which lost 5 bases and 4 bases, there was a span of 21 bases. The CDR3 is 16 amino acids. CDR1 MGHRA and CDR2 YSYEKL come from the germline V gene. CDR3 sequence (DNA): TGCGCCAGCAGCGAAGGCTCATCGGAGAGGATTTACGAGCAGTACTTC. Translating gives CASSEGSSERIYEQYF.

V gene TRBV18 combines with J gene TRBJ1-4; 7 positions match TRBD1. The CDR3 covers 14 residues. V dropped 4 bases and J dropped 8; count of bases not matched to a gene: 7. Germline V gives CDR1 KGHSH, CDR2 LQKENI. The CDR3 DNA reads TGTGCCAGCTCACTGCAGGGGGAAGGCGAAAAACTGTTTTTT. It specifies CASSLQGEGEKLFF.

This clonotype has a single count. The chain recombines TRBV10-3 with TRBJ2-1, with 11 bases that match TRBD2. CDR3 length: 17 amino acids. Germline trimming cut 0 bases from V and 7 bases from J; bases unmatched to any gene: 8. Germline values: CDR1 ENHRY, CDR2 SYGVKD. Here the CDR3 reads CAISESRVAGGQNEQFF. The CDR3, as DNA: TGTGCCATCAGTGAGTCGAGAGTAGCGGGAGGGCAGAATGAGCAGTTCTTC.

About this clonotype itself: A clone one base away is much larger, so this may be a read error. V is TRBV20-1 and J is TRBJ2-7; D remains ambiguous. The V gene's germline CDR1 is DFQATT and CDR2 SNEGSKA (reference sequence). This CDR3 comprises 10 residues. The CDR3: CGVGVDEQYF. CDR3 bases: TGTGGAGTGGGCGTAGATGAGCAGTACTTC.

The chain couples TRBV28 to TRBJ2-3; 8 bases agree with TRBD1. The J segment lost 2 bases and the V segment lost 5 bases, leaving 9 bases of the junction unmatched. Germline CDR1 MDHEN, CDR2 SYDVKM. The CDR3 consists of 16 residues. The CDR3: CASSKTGGPFTDTQYF. In nucleotides, the CDR3 is TGTGCCAGCAGTAAAACAGGGGGTCCCTTCACAGATACGCAGTATTTT.

This chain links TRBV30 with TRBJ1-1, with D maybe TRBD1 (5 bases). The germline V gene has CDR1 GTSNPN and CDR2 SVGIG (reference sequence). The CDR3 has 12 residues. Trimming stripped 8 bases from V and 3 bases from J, with 13 bases between. CDR3 DNA sequence: TGTGCCGCCGGCAGGGTGGACACTGAAGCTTTCTTT. Its protein is CAAGRVDTEAFF.

The rearrangement uses TRBV12-3 or TRBV12-4 and TRBJ2-5, with TRBD1 matching over 11 bases. V was clipped by 8 bases and J by 11 bases; unmatched bases: 13. This CDR3 has 14 residues. CDR3: CASAPGQGENEQYF. CDR3 coding DNA: TGTGCCAGCGCCCCGGGACAGGGGGAGAATGAGCAGTACTTC.

The chain recombines TRBV6-1 with TRBJ2-3; D might be TRBD2 (7 bases). The CDR3 spans 13 residues. Trimming took 6 bases from V and 6 from J, leaving 13 bases between them. Germline CDR1 and CDR2: MNHNS and SASEGT. CDR3 bases: TGTGCCAGCAGGAGGGGGGGAATTGATACGCAGTATTTT. Translating it yields CASRRGGIDTQYF.

This clonotype appeared a single time. The chain couples TRBV10-3 to TRBJ2-5, with a weak D call TRBD2 (6 bases). CDR3 length: 13 amino acids. V shed 4 bases and J shed 11 bases, with 17 bases lying between them. Per germline, CDR1 ENHRY and CDR2 SYGVKD. The CDR3 bases are TGTGCCATCAGTGGACTAGGCGGTAATGAGCAGTACTTC. Protein: CAISGLGGNEQYF.

The table lists this clonotype with a few counts. The chain couples TRBV12-3 or TRBV12-4 to TRBJ2-3; 8 bases match TRBD2. The ends lost 0 bases at V and 0 bases at J; junction bases unmatched: 5. The CDR3 contains 17 residues. The DNA of the CDR3 is TGTGCCAGCAGTTTAGCCCTACTAGCGGCTAGCACAGATACGCAGTATTTT. As protein: CASSLALLAASTDTQYF.

The rearrangement joins TRBV12-3 or TRBV12-4 to TRBJ2-1; tentatively, D is TRBD1 or TRBD2 (6 bases each). Trimming left V 2 bases short and J 8 bases short, with 16 bases between. The CDR3 spans 15 residues. This chain's CDR3 is CASSLRGALGDEQFF. The CDR3 DNA reads as TGTGCCAGCAGTTTAAGGGGGGCCCTTGGTGATGAGCAGTTCTTC.